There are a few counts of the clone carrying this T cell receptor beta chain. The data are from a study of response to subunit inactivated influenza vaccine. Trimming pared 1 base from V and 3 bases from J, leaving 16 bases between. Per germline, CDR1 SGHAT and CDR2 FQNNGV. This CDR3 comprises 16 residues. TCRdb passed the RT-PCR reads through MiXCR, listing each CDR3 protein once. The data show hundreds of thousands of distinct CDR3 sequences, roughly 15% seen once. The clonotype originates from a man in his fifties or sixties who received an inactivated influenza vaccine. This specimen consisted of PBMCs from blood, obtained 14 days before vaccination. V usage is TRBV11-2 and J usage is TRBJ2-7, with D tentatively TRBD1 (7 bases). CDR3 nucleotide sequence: TGTGCCAGCAGCTTAGGATTTGGGCAGGGGGGCTACGAGCAGTACTTC. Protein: CASSLGFGQGGYEQYF.